This T cell receptor beta chain was documented in a study of T cell responses to AZD1222 COVID-19 vaccine (dated by TCRdb to the early 2020s). Context from the whole study: TCR sequencing was performed for over 230 trial participants, of whom some 200 were given two doses of AZD1222 and approximately 25 were given two doses of MenACWY control vaccine. Trial participants were enrolled into age subgroups of 18-55, 56-69 and 70-plus years, which contained around 140, 26 and 57 TCR-sequenced participants, respectively. Results and caveats for the whole study, not just this receptor: Conclusions about previously exposed vaccinees are limited, since just 5 or 6 AZD1222 recipients were seropositive for SARS-CoV-2 at baseline. Most participants were white British and females outnumbered males, and the authors suggested that clonal diversity may have been underestimated. Epitopes outside the regions mutated in the B.1.351 and B.1.1.7 variants were reportedly recognized by nearly half of the unique spike-specific TCRs. A significant rise in spike-specific TCR breadth and depth was observed after two AZD1222 doses relative to day 0 and relative to MenACWY recipients. The 56-69-year group was small, and its depth increase did not reach significance, likely because of low power. No day 14 peak-response samples were available, so repertoires were characterized only after the peak T cell response. Vaccine-associated CD4 TCRs spanned the whole spike protein, with dominant responses in regions 160-218 and 743-854.

Including the terminal cysteine and phenylalanine, the CDR3 comprises 15 residues. Of the read, only the CDR3 DNA is kept; its 45 bases are in frame from base 1. Based on the germline V gene (reference sequence), the CDR1 and CDR2 sequences are SGHAT and FQDESV. V drops 2 bases and J drops 7 bases, leaving 15 bases in between. The sample's time point label, in plain terms: about 28 days (+/-7) after the second vaccine dose. AZD1222 recipients with second doses at about 4 weeks or about 12 weeks were pooled, because spike-specific TCR depth and breadth did not differ between schedules. Vaccinee samples came from UK trials COV001 and COV002, including a single-blind randomized controlled phase 2/3 trial of AZD1222 (ChAdOx1 nCoV-19) in healthy adults. For TCRbeta chain sequencing, PBMC samples were collected from trial participants at day 0 and at day 28 after the second dose. A note on this clone: There is no known antigen for this receptor. Base qualities were left out, and no much larger clone turns up one base away.

The CDR3 regions of human TCRbeta chains were subjected to immunosequencing. For the original study's pipeline: TCRs in the repertoires were matched against a reference library of SARS-CoV-2-specific TCRs that had been generated with the MIRA antigen-specificity platform. Breadth meant the fraction of unique TCRs that were SARS-CoV-2-associated, whereas depth meant the fraction of total T cells that were SARS-CoV-2-associated. Using the MIRA data, each spike-specific TCR was mapped to the spike region that the TCR reacts to and placed in a CD4 or CD8 class. Log10-transformed breadth and depth values were compared by one-way ANOVA with Sidak's multiple comparisons tests. TCRdb provides this immuneACCESS table in a form limited to in-frame rearrangements. Some clones are lacking; in checked studies, under half of them reflect an unresolved V gene, and why the rest are absent is not known. That table supplies the V and J calls and clone size; D and trimming were determined from the DNA. The sample profile shows about 140,000 clones; about 82% of them were found once. The ten largest account for 5.1% of the sample.

This clonotype originated in an adult who received the AZD1222 COVID-19 vaccine. The sample consisted of peripheral blood, taken 28 days after the second AZD1222 dose. The sequence is built from TRBV11-1 and TRBJ2-1; the D segment cannot be called with confidence. CDR3 loop: CASSLRAVLRNEQFF. The nucleotide sequence reads TGTGCCAGCAGCTTACGGGCAGTCTTACGAAATGAGCAGTTCTTC.